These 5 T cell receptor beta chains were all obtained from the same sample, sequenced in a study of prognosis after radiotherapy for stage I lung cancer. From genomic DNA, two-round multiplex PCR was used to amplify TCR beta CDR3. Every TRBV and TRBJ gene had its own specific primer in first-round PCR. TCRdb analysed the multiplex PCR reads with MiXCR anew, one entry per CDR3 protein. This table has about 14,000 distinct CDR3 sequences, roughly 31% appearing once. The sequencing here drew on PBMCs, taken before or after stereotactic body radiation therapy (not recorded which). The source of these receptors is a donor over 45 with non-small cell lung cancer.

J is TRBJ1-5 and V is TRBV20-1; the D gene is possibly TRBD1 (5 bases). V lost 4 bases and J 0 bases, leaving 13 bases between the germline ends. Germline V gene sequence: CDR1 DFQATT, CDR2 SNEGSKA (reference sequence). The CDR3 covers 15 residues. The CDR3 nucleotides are TGCAGTGCTATTAGCCCGGGGGGTAGCAATCAGCCCCAGCATTTT. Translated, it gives CSAISPGGSNQPQHF.

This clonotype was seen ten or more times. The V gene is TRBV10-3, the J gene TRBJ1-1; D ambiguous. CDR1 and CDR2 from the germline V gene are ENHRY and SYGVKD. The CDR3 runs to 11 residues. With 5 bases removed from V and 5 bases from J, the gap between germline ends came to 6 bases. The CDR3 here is CAISQRTEAFF. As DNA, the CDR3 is TGTGCCATCAGTCAGAGAACTGAAGCTTTCTTT.

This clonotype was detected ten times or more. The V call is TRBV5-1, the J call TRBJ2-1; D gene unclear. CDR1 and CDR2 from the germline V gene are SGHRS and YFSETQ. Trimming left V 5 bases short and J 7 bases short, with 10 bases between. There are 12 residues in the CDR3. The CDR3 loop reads CASRIPGNEQFF. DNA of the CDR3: TGCGCCAGCAGGATCCCTGGGAATGAGCAGTTCTTC.

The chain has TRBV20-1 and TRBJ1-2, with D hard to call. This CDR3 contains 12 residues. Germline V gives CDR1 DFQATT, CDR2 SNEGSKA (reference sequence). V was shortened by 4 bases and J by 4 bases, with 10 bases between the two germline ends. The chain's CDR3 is CSANSGIYGYTF. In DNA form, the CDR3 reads TGCAGTGCTAACAGTGGAATCTATGGCTACACCTTC.

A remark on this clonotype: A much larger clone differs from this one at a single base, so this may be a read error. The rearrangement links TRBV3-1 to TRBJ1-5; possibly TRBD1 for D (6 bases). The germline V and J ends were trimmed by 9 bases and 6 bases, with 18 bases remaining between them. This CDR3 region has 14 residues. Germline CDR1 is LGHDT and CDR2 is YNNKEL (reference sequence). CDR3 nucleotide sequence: TGTGCCAGTTCCCGCGGGACACTAATTCAGCCCCAGCATTTT. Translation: CASSRGTLIQPQHF.